The clone carrying this T cell receptor (beta chain) occurred a few times. This entry is derived from a study of cytomegalovirus exposure and HLA in healthy donors. Trimming left V 4 bases short and J 0 bases short, with 4 bases between. Germline V lookup: CDR1 SGHAT, CDR2 FQNNGV. This CDR3 contains 13 residues. PCR amplification relied on 60 Vbeta primers (plus 13 Jbeta primers). Sequenced by immunoSEQ multiplex PCR; TCRdb stores in-frame clones only, minus some. The sample records about 130,000 clones, roughly 17% being singletons. The sequencing input was PBMCs. The rearrangement uses TRBV11-2 and TRBJ1-3; D is unclear. The receptor was isolated from a female donor in good health and CMV-seropositive. The CDR3 loop is CASSSSSGNTIYF. DNA for the CDR3: TGTGCCAGCAGCTCCTCCTCTGGAAACACCATATATTTT. The variable domain in full, completed from reference TRBV11-2 and TRBJ1-3, reads EAGVAQSPRYKIIEKRQSVAFWCNPISGHATLYWYQQILGQGPKLLIQFQNNGVVDDSQLPKDRFSAERLKGVDSTLKIQPAKLEDSAVYLCASSSSSGNTIYFGEGSWLTVV.